Listed below are T cell receptor beta chains from one sample, sequenced in a study of T cells after yellow fever vaccination. TCRdb reprocessed the 5' RACE reads via MiXCR and lists one record per CDR3 protein. The sample shows roughly 330,000 distinct CDR3 sequences, approximately 3.9% of them seen only once. The sequencing here drew on PBMCs, taken 5 days after the yellow fever booster vaccination. The receptor set was obtained from a man in his late teens or twenties who received the YFV17D yellow fever vaccine. CDR3s include the opening cysteine and the closing phenylalanine or tryptophan. D genes are given only for firm matches. Size is stated for part of the rows, as once, few or many counts, or as a class when the clone is expanded.

many,TRBV19,-,TRBJ1-1,CASSATGGNTEAFF,TGTGCCAGTAGTGCGACAGGAGGAAACACTGAAGCTTTCTTT
many,TRBV7-3,-,TRBJ2-7,CASSLPGSYEQYF,TGCGCCAGCAGCTTACCAGGGTCCTACGAGCAGTACTTC
medium-sized,TRBV12-3/TRBV12-4,TRBD2,TRBJ2-1,CASSFLAGGPYNEQFF,TGTGCCAGCAGTTTCCTCGCGGGGGGGCCTTACAATGAGCAGTTCTTC
many,TRBV12-3/TRBV12-4,TRBD1,TRBJ1-1,CASSPGQAWNTEAFF,TGTGCCAGCAGTCCGGGACAGGCCTGGAACACTGAAGCTTTCTTT
-,TRBV7-6,-,TRBJ1-4,CASSLALGEKLFF,TGTGCCAGCAGCTTAGCGCTCGGAGAAAAACTGTTTTTT
-,TRBV12-3/TRBV12-4,-,TRBJ1-5,CASSFGFYQHF,TGTGCCAGCAGTTTCGGGTTTTATCAGCATTTT
many,TRBV10-3,-,TRBJ2-5,CAISGSGGQETQYF,TGTGCCATCAGTGGCTCCGGCGGCCAAGAGACCCAGTACTTC
-,TRBV6-5,TRBD1,TRBJ1-6,CASSSGQGIYNSPLHF,TGTGCCAGCAGTTCAGGACAGGGTATTTATAATTCACCCCTCCACTTT
-,TRBV27,TRBD2,TRBJ2-1,CATAGLAGMSSYNEQFF,TGTGCCACCGCGGGACTAGCGGGCATGAGCTCCTACAATGAGCAGTTCTTC
many,TRBV11-3,-,TRBJ2-3,CASLGELGDTQYF,TGTGCCAGCCTAGGGGAATTGGGAGATACGCAGTATTTT
many,TRBV6-2/TRBV6-3,-,TRBJ1-1,CASSYPGGGLTTFF,TGTGCCAGCAGTTATCCCGGAGGGGGGCTAACAACTTTCTTT
few,TRBV28,TRBD1,TRBJ2-7,CASTRGQGAYEQYF,TGTGCCAGCACCAGGGGACAGGGAGCCTACGAGCAGTACTTC
few,TRBV29-1,-,TRBJ1-2,CSVEEGHGYTF,TGCAGCGTTGAAGAAGGACATGGCTACACCTTC